Below, 10 T cell receptor beta chains from the same sample are listed, as sequenced in a study of shared clonotypes between healthy human individuals. Profiling relied on immunoSEQ multiplex PCR, and the TCRdb table lists in-frame clones only, not all of them. The sample shows millions of clones, over 85% of them seen only once. The sample was naive CD4+ T cells from PBMCs. Subset defined: CD45RA+ positively selected. These receptors were taken from a man aged 18 to 35 in good health. Some clones in this sample may be carry-over from other donors' samples.

The J gene is TRBJ2-5, the V gene TRBV7-3, with D possibly matching TRBD1 (5 bases). The CDR3 totals 16 residues. Per germline, CDR1 SGHTA and CDR2 FQGTGA. V was cut by 2 bases and J by 2 bases, with 15 bases left in between. The CDR3 region is CASSLSSGAGQETQYF. Written as DNA, the CDR3 is TGTGCCAGCAGCTTATCTTCTGGGGCAGGGCAAGAGACCCAGTACTTC. The full variable domain, its missing parts supplied by reference TRBV7-3 and TRBJ2-5, is GAGVSQTPSNKVTEKGKYVELRCDPISGHTALYWYRQSLGQGPEFLIYFQGTGAADDSGLPNDRFFAVRPEGSVSTLKIQRTERGDSAVYLCASSLSSGAGQETQYFGPGTRLLVL.

This clone was seen once. The gene calls are TRBV11-2 and TRBJ2-7; 8 nucleotides match TRBD2. The ends lost 1 base at V and 8 bases at J; junction bases unmatched: 7. In germline, CDR1 is SGHAT, CDR2 FQNNGV. The CDR3 totals 14 residues. CDR3 sequence reads: CASSLGPGLEQQYF. The CDR3 DNA follows: TGTGCCAGCAGCTTAGGGCCGGGACTAGAACAGCAGTACTTC.

A single count supports this clone. The chain is built from TRBV28 and TRBJ1-1; D remains unclear. The CDR3 covers 14 residues. The germline CDR1 and CDR2 sequences are MDHEN and SYDVKM. The V and J ends lost 8 bases and 0 bases respectively, with 13 bases between them. Written as DNA, the CDR3 is TGTGCCAGCCGTATTGGGCAGATGAACACTGAAGCTTTCTTT. Its translation: CASRIGQMNTEAFF.

A word on this clone: Other DNA sequences from this sample encode an identical CDR3 as well. J is TRBJ1-1 and V is TRBV20-1; D is unresolved. Germline values: CDR1 DFQATT, CDR2 SNEGSKA (reference sequence). V lost 3 bases and J lost 1, with 3 bases in between. The CDR3 is made up of 11 amino acids. The CDR3 region has the DNA TGCAGTGCTAGGAGGAACACTGAAGCTTTCTTT. This sequence encodes CSARRNTEAFF.

This clone was counted a single time. The V and J genes are TRBV7-8 and TRBJ2-1; no clear D gene. The CDR3 extends over 14 amino acids. V was cut by 1 base and J by 6 bases, with 10 bases left in between. The germline gives CDR1 SGHVS, CDR2 FQNEAQ. In nucleotides, the CDR3 is TGTGCCAGCAGCTTAGAACTAACCATCAATGAGCAGTTCTTC. Translated, it gives CASSLELTINEQFF.

V gene TRBV6-4 combines with J gene TRBJ2-1; no clear D gene. CDR3 length equals 16 residues. From germline, CDR1 is MRHNA and CDR2 SNTAGT. Deletions cut 0 bases from V and 0 bases from J, with 9 bases between. The CDR3 DNA is TGTGCCAGCAGTGACTCGATATGGGGCTCCTACAATGAGCAGTTCTTC. This codes for CASSDSIWGSYNEQFF.

V is TRBV30 and J is TRBJ1-6; 7 bases are a match to TRBD1. The CDR3 runs 12 residues. CDR1 is GTSNPN, CDR2 SVGIG, per germline (reference sequence). V lost 5 bases and J lost 7; bases outside the gene matches: 2. Here the CDR3 reads CAWGDRNSPLHF. For the CDR3, the DNA is TGTGCCTGGGGGGACAGAAATTCACCCCTCCACTTT. The whole variable domain, filled in from reference TRBV30 and TRBJ1-6, reads SQTIHQWPATLVQPVGSPLSLECTVEGTSNPNLYWYRQAAGRGLQLLFYSVGIGQISSEVPQNLSASRPQDRQFILSSKKLLLSDSGFYLCAWGDRNSPLHFGNGTRLTVT.

V is TRBV7-2 and J is TRBJ2-7; unclear D gene. In germline, CDR1 is SGHTA, CDR2 FQGNSA. This CDR3 is 13 amino acids long. The V end was cut by 4 bases, the J end by 3 bases, with 10 bases between. The CDR3 here is CASSSPPSYEQYF. The DNA of the CDR3 is TGTGCCAGCAGCTCACCCCCAAGCTACGAGCAGTACTTC.

The chain has TRBV11-2 and TRBJ2-1; tentatively, D is TRBD2 (5 bases). The V gene lost 1 base and the J gene lost 9 bases, with 25 bases spanning the gap. The CDR3 sequence is 18 residues long. CDR1 is SGHAT, CDR2 FQNNGV, per germline. The CDR3 DNA reads TGTGCCAGCAGCTTAGTGAGTCAGGCTAGGGAGTCATGGGGTGAGCAGTTCTTC. Translation: CASSLVSQARESWGEQFF.

This clone was detected only once. The V call is TRBV23-1, the J call TRBJ2-7; the match to TRBD2 covers 10 bases. TRBV23-1 is flagged as an ORF with uncertain function. The trim removed 4 bases at V and 2 bases at J, leaving 8 bases unmatched. The CDR3 consists of 16 residues. The DNA of the CDR3 is TGCGCCAGCAGTCCACATAGCGGGAGGACTCCCTACGAGCAGTACTTC. This sequence encodes CASSPHSGRTPYEQYF.